Shown below are 8 T cell receptor beta chains from a single sample sequenced in a study of PD-1 blockade in classical Hodgkin lymphoma. TCRdb's table, derived via immunoSEQ multiplex PCR, lists solely in-frame clones and lacks some. This sample has 25,000 to 35,000 clones; 60% to 75% occur once, and the top ten carry more than 2.5%. Each patient experienced a relapse that followed autologous stem cell transplantation, and brentuximab vedotin exposure varied. Sample: peripheral blood mononuclear cells (PBMCs), taken before the second cycle of nivolumab. These receptors originate from a human donor with classical Hodgkin lymphoma.

As regards this clone: An end of the junction differs from the germline gene, which may be a read error. The gene calls are TRBV19 and TRBJ2-7; 11 bases match TRBD1. CDR1 LNHDA and CDR2 SQIVND come from the germline V gene (reference sequence). This CDR3 spans 15 amino acids. CDR3 nucleotides: TGTGCCAGTAGTATGATAGGGACAGGGGGTAGCGAGCGGTACTTC. Encoded protein: CASSMIGTGGSERYF.

In the case of this clone: The junction and the germline gene differ at one end; a read error may be behind it. The chain links TRBV7-9 to TRBJ1-2, with a tentative D call TRBD1 (5 bases). Germline V CDR1 and CDR2: SEHNR, FQNEAQ (reference sequence). CDR3 length: 16 amino acids. CDR3 DNA: TGCGCCAGCAGCCAAGATGGCCAGGGCTCTAACTATGGCTACACCTTC. Translation: CASSQDGQGSNYGYTF.

The chain employs TRBV4-2 and TRBJ2-1, with D unresolved. The CDR3 covers 13 residues. V was shortened by 2 bases and J by 6 bases, with 8 bases between the two germline ends. CDR1 and CDR2 (germline): LGHNA, YNFKEQ. The CDR3 DNA reads TGTGCCAGCAGCCAACTACCCGTCAATGAGCAGTTCTTC. Its translation: CASSQLPVNEQFF.

The rearrangement links TRBV27 to TRBJ1-1; D unclear. V was trimmed by 4 bases and J by 0 bases, leaving 12 bases between them. The germline gives CDR1 MNHEY, CDR2 SMNVEV (reference sequence). The CDR3 loop spans 15 amino acids. The CDR3 coding sequence is TGTGCCAGCAGTTACCGAATAATCGTGAACACTGAAGCTTTCTTT. This encodes CASSYRIIVNTEAFF.

V gene TRBV6-5 combines with J gene TRBJ2-1; D is ambiguous. Germline V CDR1 and CDR2: MNHEY, SVGAGI. The V end lost 7 bases, the J end lost 9 bases, and 19 bases lay between the germline ends. The CDR3 length is 14 residues. In DNA, the CDR3 is TGTGCCAGCAATCCCGACGCGGCCCCGCGTGAGCAGTTCTTC. The encoded protein is CASNPDAAPREQFF.

Relative to its sample, this clone is medium-sized. The chain joins TRBV7-9 to TRBJ2-1; D perhaps matches TRBD2 (6 bases). The CDR3 covers 12 residues. V lost 7 bases and J lost 8, with 12 bases in between. Germline V CDR1 and CDR2: SEHNR, FQNEAQ (reference sequence). CDR3 residues: CASTPAGHEQFF. The CDR3 region has the DNA TGTGCCAGCACCCCGGCGGGGCATGAGCAGTTCTTC.

The gene calls are TRBV28 and TRBJ1-3, with D perhaps TRBD1 (5 bases). V gave up 8 bases and J gave up 7 bases, with 18 bases separating them. The germline gives CDR1 MDHEN, CDR2 SYDVKM. The CDR3 runs to 14 residues. CDR3 DNA sequence: TGTGCCAGCTCACCATCGGGGGTGGGGAACACCATATATTTT. This gives the protein CASSPSGVGNTIYF.

The chain combines TRBV25-1 with TRBJ1-1, with D perhaps matching TRBD1 (5 bases). Trimming took 8 bases from V and 0 from J, leaving 19 bases between them. Germline CDR1 MGHDK, CDR2 SYGVNS. The CDR3 runs to 16 residues. CDR3 sequence: CASRDGESFMNTEAFF. In DNA form, the CDR3 reads TGTGCCAGCCGGGACGGCGAATCCTTCATGAACACTGAAGCTTTCTTT. The full variable domain, completed using reference TRBV25-1 and TRBJ1-1, is EADIYQTPRYLVIGTGKKITLECSQTMGHDKMYWYQQDPGMELHLIHYSYGVNSTEKGDLSSESTVSRIRTEHFPLTLESARPSHTSQYLCASRDGESFMNTEAFFGQGTRLTVV.